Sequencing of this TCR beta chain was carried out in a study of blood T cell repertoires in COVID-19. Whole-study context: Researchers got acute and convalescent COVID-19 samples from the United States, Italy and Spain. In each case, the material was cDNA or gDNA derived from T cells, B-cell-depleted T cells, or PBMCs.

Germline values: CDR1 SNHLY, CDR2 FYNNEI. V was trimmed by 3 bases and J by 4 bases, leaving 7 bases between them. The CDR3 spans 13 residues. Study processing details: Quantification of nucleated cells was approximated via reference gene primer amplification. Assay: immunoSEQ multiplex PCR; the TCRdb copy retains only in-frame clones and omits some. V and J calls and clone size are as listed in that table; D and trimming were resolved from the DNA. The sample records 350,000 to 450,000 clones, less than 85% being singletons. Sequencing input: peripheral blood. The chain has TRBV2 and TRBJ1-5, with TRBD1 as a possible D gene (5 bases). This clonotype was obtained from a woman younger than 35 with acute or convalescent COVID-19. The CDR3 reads CASSDPGNQPQHF. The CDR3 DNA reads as TGTGCCAGCAGTGACCCAGGGAATCAGCCCCAGCATTTT.